These 9 T cell receptor beta chains came from one sample sequenced in a study of long-term antiretroviral therapy in people with HIV. Version v3.0 of the immunoSEQ assay was performed at survey level. The data were produced by immunoSEQ multiplex PCR, yet TCRdb's version contains in-frame clones alone and is incomplete. The table lists about 22,000 clones, about 79% of them singletons. Sequencing was performed on unsorted PBMCs, taken 0.1 years before starting antiretroviral therapy. These receptor sequences come from a man younger than 30 with HIV.

The chain links TRBV11-2 to TRBJ2-5; 7 bases map to TRBD2. The CDR3 contains 14 residues. V lost 1 base to trimming and J lost 7 bases; unmatched junction nucleotides: 6. The V gene's germline CDR1 is SGHAT and CDR2 FQNNGV. The CDR3 here is CASSLGFREGTQYF. CDR3 sequence (DNA): TGTGCCAGCAGCTTAGGTTTCAGGGAGGGGACCCAGTACTTC.

With regard to this clone: Other DNA sequences in the sample encode the same CDR3. CDR3 in DNA: TGTGCCAGCAGTTTGGGCGGAGGGAGTGAAAAACTGTTTTTT. Protein: CASSLGGGSEKLFF. This sequence joins TRBV27 and TRBJ1-4, with D hard to call. The CDR3 is 14 residues long. Trimming took off 3 bases at V and 7 bases at J, with 12 bases between the two ends. Germline CDR1 and CDR2: MNHEY and SMNVEV (reference sequence).

The chain employs TRBV15 and TRBJ1-3; D is uncertain. V was pared by 0 bases and J by 0 bases, with 6 bases between. The CDR3 has 15 residues. From germline, CDR1 is LNHNV and CDR2 YYDKDF (reference sequence). The DNA of the CDR3 is TGTGCCACCAGCAGAGATCGGTACTCTGGAAACACCATATATTTT. Translating gives CATSRDRYSGNTIYF.

J is TRBJ2-7 and V is TRBV30; no reliable D call. Germline V gene sequence: CDR1 GTSNPN, CDR2 SVGIG (reference sequence). The CDR3 has 11 residues. V gave up 2 bases and J gave up 4 bases, with 6 bases separating them. DNA for the CDR3: TGTGCCTGGAGTCCGAGGTACGAGCAGTACTTC. Translating gives CAWSPRYEQYF.

This clone showed up just once. The rearrangement links TRBV25-1 to TRBJ2-1; 11 bases agree with TRBD2. From germline, CDR1 is MGHDK and CDR2 SYGVNS. The CDR3 sequence is 16 residues long. V shed 2 bases, J shed 6 bases, and the junction held 6 bases outside the gene matches. CDR3 DNA sequence: TGTGCCAGCAGTGAACCCGGGACTAGCGGAGTCAATGAGCAGTTCTTC. Its translation: CASSEPGTSGVNEQFF.

The rearrangement uses TRBV5-4 and TRBJ2-7; 7 bases agree with TRBD1. The germline V gene encodes CDR1 SGHNT and CDR2 YYREEE (reference sequence). The CDR3 sequence is 15 residues long. Trimming took 1 base from V and 4 from J; bases not matched to a gene: 8. CDR3 DNA sequence: TGTGCCAGCAGCTTGAGGGGACAGAAAGATTACGAGCAGTACTTC. It is translated as CASSLRGQKDYEQYF.

The chain couples TRBV6-6 to TRBJ2-2; 8 bases match TRBD2. The V segment lost 2 bases and the J segment 2 bases; nucleotides outside the gene matches: 4. This CDR3 has 16 amino acids. Germline V gene lookup returns CDR1 MNHNY and CDR2 SVGAGI (reference sequence). CDR3: CASSYPRGGNTGELFF. In DNA, the CDR3 is TGTGCCAGCAGTTACCCCCGGGGGGGAAACACCGGGGAGCTGTTTTTT.

This clone has a handful of counts. The J gene is TRBJ1-2, the V gene TRBV12-5; a possible D gene is TRBD1 (6 bases). With 0 bases removed from V and 0 bases from J, the gap between germline ends came to 11 bases. This CDR3 is built from 16 residues. Germline CDR1 and CDR2: LGHNT and FRNRAP. The CDR3 spells CASGLVPRGPNYGYTF. Written as DNA, the CDR3 is TGTGCTAGTGGTTTGGTACCCCGGGGGCCTAACTATGGCTACACCTTC.

In its sample, this clone ranks as medium-sized. V and J are TRBV6-5 and TRBJ2-2, with D perhaps assigned TRBD1 or TRBD2 (5 bases each). Germline-derived CDR1 and CDR2 are MNHEY and SVGAGI. V was clipped by 7 bases and J by 0 bases, with 9 bases between them. This CDR3 has 14 residues. CDR3 DNA sequence: TGTGCCAGCAAAAGGGACGCGAACACCGGGGAGCTGTTTTTT. Translating it yields CASKRDANTGELFF.